Each of the 20 T cell receptor beta chains below was sequenced from the same sample in a study of cytomegalovirus exposure and HLA in healthy donors. Vbeta (60) and Jbeta (13) primers were used in the PCR. Sequencing used immunoSEQ multiplex PCR; TCRdb keeps in-frame clones, though not all of them. The table includes around 240,000 clones, about four fifths detected once. Sample: PBMCs. All receptors come from a woman aged 35 to 49 in good health and CMV-seropositive.

The chain employs TRBV30 and TRBJ1-2, with TRBD1 identical over 7 bases. Germline-derived CDR1 and CDR2 are GTSNPN and SVGIG (reference sequence). The CDR3 spans 16 residues. V was pared by 4 bases and J by 0 bases, with 11 bases of the junction left unmatched. CDR3 in amino acids: CAWNSPGQLANYGYTF. The DNA of the CDR3 is TGTGCCTGGAATTCACCGGGACAGCTTGCTAACTATGGCTACACCTTC.

The chain has TRBV27 and TRBJ2-7, with 10 bases fitting TRBD1. The CDR3 is made up of 16 amino acids. After removal of 1 base from V and 6 bases from J, the junction contained 9 bases not matched to a gene. Germline CDR1 reads MNHEY; CDR2 reads SMNVEV (reference sequence). CDR3 residues: CASSLYRDRGLSEQYF. Here the CDR3 DNA reads TGTGCCAGCAGTTTATACCGAGACAGGGGGCTCTCCGAGCAGTACTTC.

This CDR3 is CASSYPGGKSNEQFF. The CDR3 DNA is TGTGCCAGCAGTTACCCAGGGGGGAAGAGTAATGAGCAGTTCTTC. J is TRBJ2-1 and V is TRBV6-6; a possible D gene is TRBD1 (7 bases). V shed 2 bases and J shed 7 bases, with 15 bases lying between them. Germline CDR1 reads MNHNY; CDR2 reads SVGAGI (reference sequence). This CDR3 spans 15 amino acids.

This clone was recorded once. The V and J genes are TRBV11-3 and TRBJ2-2; 12 positions match TRBD2. The CDR3 extends over 19 amino acids. Germline trimming cut 9 bases from V and 1 base from J; bases unmatched to any gene: 15. From germline, CDR1 is SGHNT and CDR2 YENEEA. CDR3 DNA: TGTGCCAGTGGGAGGCTAGCGGGAGGGACCCTCCGGAACACCGGGGAGCTGTTTTTT. Protein product: CASGRLAGGTLRNTGELFF.

V usage is TRBV7-2 and J usage is TRBJ1-1, with TRBD1 matching 8 bases. Unmatched junction bases numbered 3, after V lost 1 base and J lost 8 bases. The CDR3 sequence is 13 residues long. From germline, CDR1 is SGHTA and CDR2 FQGNSA. CDR3 loop: CASSLDRDREAFF. The CDR3 bases are TGTGCCAGCAGCTTAGATCGGGACAGGGAAGCTTTCTTT.

The rearrangement joins TRBV7-2 to TRBJ2-7, with TRBD2 matching over 12 bases. The germline gives CDR1 SGHTA, CDR2 FQGNSA. V lost 5 bases and J lost 5; bases outside the gene matches: 1. The CDR3 has 13 amino acids. The CDR3 nucleotides read TGTGCCAGCAGCCGACTAGCGGGAGACGAGCAGTACTTC. This gives the protein CASSRLAGDEQYF.

The chain is built from TRBV19 and TRBJ1-2; 11 bases are shared with TRBD1. Germline lookup yields CDR1 LNHDA and CDR2 SQIVND (reference sequence). After removal of 3 bases from V and 2 bases from J, the junction contained 5 bases not matched to a gene. CDR3 length equals 16 residues. For the CDR3, the DNA is TGTGCCAGTAGTATGGCCCGGGACAGGGGGAACTATGGCTACACCTTC. It encodes CASSMARDRGNYGYTF.

This clone has just one count. This sequence joins TRBV6-1 and TRBJ2-1; D is possibly TRBD1 (8 bases). Germline CDR1 reads MNHNS; CDR2 reads SASEGT. Trimming shortened V by 5 bases and J by 8 bases, and 19 bases separated the two germline ends. The CDR3 consists of 15 residues. The DNA for the CDR3 is TGTGCCAGCAGTCAGGGGGCTAGCGGAGAGGATGAGCAGTTCTTC. It encodes CASSQGASGEDEQFF.

This clone was counted only a few times. V is TRBV4-3 and J is TRBJ2-3; 10 bases map to TRBD2. Per the germline V gene, CDR1 is LGHNA and CDR2 is YSLEER. The CDR3 spans 20 residues. Trimming at V came to 1 base and at J to 3 bases, leaving 16 bases not matched to a gene. The DNA of the CDR3 is TGCGCCAGCAGCCAAGGGTTCAGCGGGGGGGCTTCACCCCGGACAGATACGCAGTATTTT. It encodes CASSQGFSGGASPRTDTQYF.

The chain has TRBV2 and TRBJ1-5; D remains ambiguous. The CDR3 length is 15 residues. Germline-derived CDR1 and CDR2 are SNHLY and FYNNEI. Trimming took off 0 bases at V and 6 bases at J, with 12 bases between the two ends. CDR3 sequence: CASSEARGSGQPQHF. The CDR3, as DNA: TGTGCCAGCAGTGAAGCGCGCGGTTCGGGTCAGCCCCAGCATTTT. Together with reference TRBV2 and TRBJ1-5, the CDR3 gives the full variable domain: EPEVTQTPSHQVTQMGQEVILRCVPISNHLYFYWYRQILGQKVEFLVSFYNNEISEKSEIFDDQFSVERPDGSNFTLKIRSTKLEDSAMYFCASSEARGSGQPQHFGDGTRLSIL.

The genes are TRBV7-3 and TRBJ2-1; TRBD1 matches at 9 bases. The CDR3 sequence is 16 residues long. Trimming removed 5 bases from V and 6 bases from J; junction bases left unmatched: 11. CDR1 is SGHTA, CDR2 FQGTGA, per germline. Written as DNA, the CDR3 is TGTGCCAGCAGCCTAGACTTTGGGACAGGGTTCAATGAGCAGTTCTTC. It yields the protein CASSLDFGTGFNEQFF.

The V gene is TRBV2, the J gene TRBJ1-5, with D unresolved. The CDR3 runs 13 residues. Deletions cut 3 bases from V and 10 bases from J, with 13 bases between. Germline CDR1 and CDR2: SNHLY and FYNNEI. This chain's CDR3 is CASSEGGMGPQHF. The CDR3, as DNA: TGTGCCAGCAGTGAGGGAGGGATGGGACCCCAGCATTTT.

This chain links TRBV29-1 with TRBJ2-7; 9 bases are a match to TRBD2. The CDR3 extends over 15 amino acids. V was clipped by 8 bases and J by 3 bases; unmatched bases: 14. Germline-derived CDR1 and CDR2 are SQVTM and ANQGSEA. In nucleotides, the CDR3 is TGCAGCACCCAAGGTGGAGCGGGAGGAATCTACGAGCAGTACTTC. It encodes CSTQGGAGGIYEQYF.

This clone was found once. This chain joins TRBV4-3 and TRBJ2-1; D not certain. Looked up from germline, CDR1 is LGHNA and CDR2 is YSLEER. This CDR3 comprises 14 residues. The V end was cut by 0 bases, the J end by 4 bases, with 7 bases between. As DNA, the CDR3 is TGCGCCAGCAGCCAAGAGGGCCCATACAATGAGCAGTTCTTC. It translates to CASSQEGPYNEQFF.

The chain carries TRBV11-2 and TRBJ1-4; no clear D. Looked up from germline, CDR1 is SGHAT and CDR2 is FQNNGV. CDR3 length: 15 amino acids. Trimming removed 1 base at V and 0 bases at J, with 6 bases between. The CDR3 region has the DNA TGTGCCAGCAGCTTAGCCCGTTCAACTAATGAAAAACTGTTTTTT. Its protein product is CASSLARSTNEKLFF.

This chain connects TRBV28 to TRBJ2-7; D may be TRBD1 (5 bases). Germline V gene data show CDR1 as MDHEN and CDR2 as SYDVKM. This CDR3 is built from 14 residues. Trimming took 8 bases from V and 6 from J, leaving 20 bases between them. CDR3 sequence reads: CASQNRWLEVEQYF. The CDR3, as DNA: TGTGCCAGCCAGAACAGGTGGCTTGAAGTCGAGCAGTACTTC.

This clone was found a few times. This chain joins TRBV4-1 and TRBJ2-5, with TRBD2 matching over 8 bases. V lost 3 bases to trimming and J lost 5 bases; unmatched junction nucleotides: 5. The CDR3 runs to 14 residues. Germline V gene sequence: CDR1 MGHRA, CDR2 YSYEKL. The CDR3 region has the DNA TGCGCCAGCAGCCAGGGGACTAGTGACGAGACCCAGTACTTC. This sequence encodes CASSQGTSDETQYF.

This clone occurred once. The chain combines TRBV6-5 with TRBJ1-1; D perhaps matches TRBD1 (6 bases). Trimming removed 4 bases from V and 3 bases from J, with 15 bases in between. This CDR3 comprises 15 residues. Germline V gene lookup returns CDR1 MNHEY and CDR2 SVGAGI. CDR3 in amino acids: CASSSVRGSDTEAFF. Here the CDR3 DNA reads TGTGCCAGCAGTTCCGTAAGGGGGAGTGACACTGAAGCTTTCTTT.

The chain employs TRBV5-1 and TRBJ2-2; D not certain. Trimming removed 0 bases from V and 4 bases from J, with 10 bases in between. The CDR3 runs 15 residues. Germline-derived CDR1 and CDR2 are SGHRS and YFSETQ. The CDR3 sequence: CASSLGAVVTGELFF. The CDR3, as DNA: TGCGCCAGCAGCTTGGGTGCAGTCGTCACCGGGGAGCTGTTTTTT.

V usage is TRBV5-1 and J usage is TRBJ1-2, with D tentatively TRBD1 (5 bases). The CDR3 spans 14 residues. Germline V gene lookup returns CDR1 SGHRS and CDR2 YFSETQ. V was clipped by 0 bases and J by 8 bases, with 14 bases between them. The CDR3, as DNA: TGCGCCAGCAGCTTGGATGGGACTCAGGGAGGCTACACCTTC. Protein: CASSLDGTQGGYTF.